A single sample gave rise to the 10 T cell receptor beta chains below, sequenced in a study of blood T cells in healthy people across ages. Then a second PCR, running about 7 to 11 cycles, was carried out with a sample-barcoded 5' primer and a J-beta primer mix. TCRdb fed the 5' RACE reads into MiXCR, producing one record per CDR3 protein. This sample has 850,000 to 950,000 distinct CDR3 sequences; 25% to 35% occur once, and the top ten carry 15% to 20%. What was sequenced was blood. Every receptor here comes from a woman of 80 years or more in good health.

This chain joins TRBV29-1 and TRBJ2-7; 7 bases align to TRBD2. Germline assignment: CDR1 SQVTM and CDR2 ANQGSEA. The J segment lost 3 bases and the V segment lost 6 bases, leaving 8 bases of the junction unmatched. The CDR3 has 13 amino acids. Here the CDR3 reads CSVILAGFYEQYF. CDR3 coding DNA: TGCAGCGTAATCTTAGCGGGTTTCTACGAGCAGTACTTC.

The CDR3 is CASSQEGRGTQETQYF. The CDR3 DNA is TGTGCCAGCAGCCAAGAGGGGCGGGGGACCCAAGAGACCCAGTACTTC. The chain is built from TRBV4-2 and TRBJ2-5; 7 bases fit TRBD2. The junction had 5 bases not matched to a gene; V was cut back by 0 bases and J by 1 base. Germline assignment: CDR1 LGHNA and CDR2 YNFKEQ. This CDR3 has 16 residues.

The chain carries TRBV30 and TRBJ1-6, with a weak D call TRBD1 (5 bases). Germline V gives CDR1 GTSNPN, CDR2 SVGIG (reference sequence). V gave up 4 bases and J gave up 5 bases, with 15 bases separating them. This CDR3 has 15 residues. CDR3 protein: CAWKTSGTDNSPLHF. The CDR3 nucleotides are TGTGCCTGGAAAACTTCCGGGACTGATAATTCACCCCTCCACTTT.

Notes on this clonotype: Since a much larger clone is just one base distant, this may be a read error. The chain couples TRBV20-1 to TRBJ2-5, with D perhaps TRBD1 or TRBD2 (5 bases each). The CDR3 length is 13 residues. From germline, CDR1 is DFQATT and CDR2 SNEGSKA (reference sequence). The V gene lost 8 bases and the J gene lost 10 bases, with 23 bases spanning the gap. CDR3 sequence: CSSSLGVGISQYF. The CDR3 DNA reads TGCAGTTCTTCGTTGGGGGTTGGAATAAGCCAGTACTTC.

This clonotype was counted ten times or more. This chain connects TRBV7-9 to TRBJ1-2; no firm D call. The CDR3 extends over 13 amino acids. Germline V gives CDR1 SEHNR, CDR2 FQNEAQ (reference sequence). V lost 3 bases and J 2 bases, leaving 7 bases between the germline ends. CDR3 loop: CASSFSVNYGYTF. As DNA, the CDR3 is TGTGCCAGCAGCTTCTCGGTAAACTATGGCTACACCTTC.

This clonotype has a count of ten or more. The V and J genes are TRBV20-1 and TRBJ2-7; tentative D call: TRBD2 (6 bases). The CDR3 runs 15 residues. Per germline, CDR1 DFQATT and CDR2 SNEGSKA (reference sequence). The V gene lost 0 bases and the J gene lost 6 bases, with 18 bases spanning the gap. The DNA for the CDR3 is TGCAGTGCTAGAGATGTCCAGCGGGTGAAGGCCGAGCAGTACTTC. It specifies CSARDVQRVKAEQYF.

This clonotype was observed many times. The chain is built from TRBV12-3 or TRBV12-4 and TRBJ2-1, with 8 nucleotides matching TRBD1. The V gene end was trimmed by 6 bases and the J gene end by 9 bases; junction bases not matched to a gene: 10. CDR3 size: 14 residues. The CDR3 DNA sequence: TGTGCCAGCAGCCGCAATCTCGACAGGGGTGAGCAGTTCTTC. It encodes CASSRNLDRGEQFF.

Comment on this clonotype: This may come from a read error, since a much larger clone is one base off. The chain recombines TRBV5-8 with TRBJ2-5; TRBD2 might be the D (6 bases). CDR3 size: 15 residues. Germline assignment: CDR1 SGHTS and CDR2 YDEGEE. Trimming left V 4 bases short and J 4 bases short, with 17 bases between. The CDR3 DNA reads TGTGCCAGCAGCGACTCCGGGACTGGCACAGAGACCCAGTACTTC. Amino acids: CASSDSGTGTETQYF. The full variable domain, its missing parts supplied by reference TRBV5-8 and TRBJ2-5, is EAGVTQSPTHLIKTRGQQATLRCSPISGHTSVYWYQQALGLGLQFLLWYDEGEERNRGNFPPRFSGRQFPNYSSELNVNALELEDSALYLCASSDSGTGTETQYFGPGTRLLVL.

A remark on this clonotype: A single base separates this from a much larger clone, so it may be a read error. This chain connects TRBV4-3 to TRBJ2-1; tentatively, D is TRBD2 (6 bases). In germline, CDR1 is LGHNA, CDR2 YSLEER. This CDR3 spans 14 amino acids. Between the trimmed V and J ends, which lost 4 bases and 11 bases, there was a span of 18 bases. Here the CDR3 reads CASSPGPGSDKQFF. CDR3 coding DNA: TGCGCCAGCAGCCCAGGACCCGGGAGCGATAAGCAGTTCTTC.

The chain has TRBV9 and TRBJ2-7, with 10 bases aligning to TRBD1. The germline gives CDR1 SGDLS, CDR2 YYNGEE. Trimming at V came to 0 bases and at J to 3 bases, leaving 6 bases not matched to a gene. This CDR3 is 16 amino acids long. CDR3 DNA sequence: TGTGCCAGCAGCGTAGAAGGGACAGGGGCTTACTACGAGCAGTACTTC. It codes for CASSVEGTGAYYEQYF.